This is a list of T cell receptor beta chains from one sample in a study of regulatory T cells in long-lasting Graves disease. TCRdb re-analysed the multiplex PCR reads in MiXCR, keeping a single row per CDR3 protein. The sample consists of almost 350,000 distinct CDR3 sequences, around 19% of them appearing once. Sequenced material: peripheral blood mononuclear cells (PBMCs), taken when the disease was refractory, from a patient treated with antithyroid drugs. The receptors stem from a female donor with Graves disease. CDR3s leave out the opening cysteine and the closing phenylalanine or tryptophan. Each record gives: V gene, D gene, CDR3 protein. A D gene is named only where the DNA matches it firmly.

>TRBV7-2|NA
ASSPLFGNTIY
>TRBV7-9|TRBD1
ASRGGAGTGREETQY
>TRBV3-1|NA
ASSPESLTGNTIY
>TRBV2|NA
ASSERSLTRALNTEAF
>TRBV6-2/TRBV6-3|NA
AISMQPGHLNQPQH
>TRBV19|TRBD1
ASSPRGQGAGNTIY
>TRBV20-1|TRBD2
SASSGSPLSYEQY
>TRBV7-2|NA
ASSLAFATNYGYT
>TRBV3-1|NA
ASSQPAREAF
>TRBV12-3/TRBV12-4|NA
ASSPTGWYQETQY
>TRBV30|NA
AWSAGGFEMAF
>TRBV12-5|TRBD1
ASGLGDRMNTEAF
>TRBV15|TRBD1
ATSRYRTGQETQY
>TRBV30|NA
AWSAQGTETQY
>TRBV6-5|NA
ASSYVGQLNTEAF
>TRBV2|NA
ASSDGQSTDTQY
>TRBV12-3/TRBV12-4|NA
ASARTTGAASTDTQY
>TRBV27|NA
ASSFLEEETQY
>TRBV24-1|TRBD1
ATRGQGATGELF
>TRBV7-9|NA
ASSLARRGDTDTQY
>TRBV11-2|TRBD1
ASSRDPWDSYEQY
>TRBV10-3|TRBD2
AIRDGRGLREGAYEQY
>TRBV30|NA
AWRGDEGEAEAF
>TRBV4-1|TRBD1
ASSHPLRDRGHGYT
>TRBV7-9|TRBD1
ASSTRTGRNSPLH
>TRBV5-8|TRBD1
ASSLWQGALATEAF
>TRBV10-3|NA
AISESIPSYEQY
>TRBV29-1|NA
SVHLNTEAF
>TRBV7-2|TRBD1
ASSLGGGQGVSGYT
>TRBV7-9|NA
ASSLYGGTQETQY
>TRBV29-1|NA
SVPGVMDGYT
>TRBV11-2|NA
ASSLGRQSYEQY
>TRBV27|NA
AGSPVGGLYGYT
>TRBV4-1|NA
ASSQDPAQETQY
>TRBV2|NA
ASSEWGGSGNTIY
>TRBV27|TRBD1
ASWTGTLGNQPQH
>TRBV20-1|TRBD1
SARDLGDRARGWETQY
>TRBV3-1|NA
ASSFDLEETQY